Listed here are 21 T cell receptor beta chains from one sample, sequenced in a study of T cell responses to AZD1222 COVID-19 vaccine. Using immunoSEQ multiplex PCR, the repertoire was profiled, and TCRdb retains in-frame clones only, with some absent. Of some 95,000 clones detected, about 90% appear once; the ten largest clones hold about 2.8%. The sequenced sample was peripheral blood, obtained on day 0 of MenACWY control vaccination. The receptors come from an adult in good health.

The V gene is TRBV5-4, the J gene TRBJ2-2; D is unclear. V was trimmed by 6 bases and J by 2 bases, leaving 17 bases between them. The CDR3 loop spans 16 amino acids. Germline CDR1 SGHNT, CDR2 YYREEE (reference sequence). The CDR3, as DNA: TGTGCCAGCACCGGCCATGGTGGCGTAAACACCGGGGAGCTGTTTTTT. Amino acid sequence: CASTGHGGVNTGELFF.

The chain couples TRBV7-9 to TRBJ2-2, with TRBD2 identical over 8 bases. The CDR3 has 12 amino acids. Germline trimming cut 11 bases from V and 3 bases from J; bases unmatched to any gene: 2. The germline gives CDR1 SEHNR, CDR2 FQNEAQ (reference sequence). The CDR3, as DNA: TGTGCCGCGGGGGGCGACACCGGGGAGCTGTTTTTT. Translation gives CAAGGDTGELFF.

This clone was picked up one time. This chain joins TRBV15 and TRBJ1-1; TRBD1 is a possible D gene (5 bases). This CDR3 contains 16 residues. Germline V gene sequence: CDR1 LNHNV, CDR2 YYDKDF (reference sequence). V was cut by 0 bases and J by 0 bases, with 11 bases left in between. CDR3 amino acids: CATSRDNPGLNTEAFF. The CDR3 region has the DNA TGTGCCACCAGCAGAGATAACCCAGGGCTGAACACTGAAGCTTTCTTT.

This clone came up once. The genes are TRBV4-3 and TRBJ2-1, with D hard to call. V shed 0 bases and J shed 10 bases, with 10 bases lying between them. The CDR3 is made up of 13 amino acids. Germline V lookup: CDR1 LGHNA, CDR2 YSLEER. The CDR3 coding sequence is TGCGCCAGCAGCCAAGATGGGCCCATAGAGCAGTTCTTC. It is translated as CASSQDGPIEQFF.

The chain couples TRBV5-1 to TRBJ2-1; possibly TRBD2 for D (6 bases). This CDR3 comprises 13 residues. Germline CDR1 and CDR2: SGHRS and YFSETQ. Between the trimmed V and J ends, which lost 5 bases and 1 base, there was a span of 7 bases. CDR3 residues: CASRGGSYNEQFF. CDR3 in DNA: TGCGCCAGCAGGGGGGGATCCTACAATGAGCAGTTCTTC.

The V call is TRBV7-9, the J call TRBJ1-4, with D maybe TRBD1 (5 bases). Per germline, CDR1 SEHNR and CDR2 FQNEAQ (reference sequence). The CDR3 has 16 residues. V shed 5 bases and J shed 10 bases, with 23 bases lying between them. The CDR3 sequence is CASSPRDSFTFAKLFF. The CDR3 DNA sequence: TGTGCCAGCAGCCCCCGGGACTCCTTCACGTTTGCAAAACTGTTTTTT.

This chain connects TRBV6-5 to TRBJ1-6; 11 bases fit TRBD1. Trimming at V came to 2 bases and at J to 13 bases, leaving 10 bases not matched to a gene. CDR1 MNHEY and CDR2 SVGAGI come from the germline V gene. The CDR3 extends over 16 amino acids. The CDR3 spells CASSYPPGDRGTPLHF. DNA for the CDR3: TGTGCCAGCAGTTACCCCCCAGGGGACAGGGGGACGCCCCTCCACTTT.

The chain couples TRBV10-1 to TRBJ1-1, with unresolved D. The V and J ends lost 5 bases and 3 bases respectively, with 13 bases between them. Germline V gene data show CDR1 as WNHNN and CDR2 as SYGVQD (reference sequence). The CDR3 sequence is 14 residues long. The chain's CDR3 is CASSLGTSDTEAFF. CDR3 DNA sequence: TGCGCCAGCAGTCTCGGCACTTCGGACACTGAAGCTTTCTTT.

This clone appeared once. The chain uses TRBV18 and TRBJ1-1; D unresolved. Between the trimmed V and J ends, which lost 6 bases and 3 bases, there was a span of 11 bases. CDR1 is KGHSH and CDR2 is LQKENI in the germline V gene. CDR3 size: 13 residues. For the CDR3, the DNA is TGTGCCAGCTCGACTAACAGAGACACTGAAGCTTTCTTT. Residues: CASSTNRDTEAFF.

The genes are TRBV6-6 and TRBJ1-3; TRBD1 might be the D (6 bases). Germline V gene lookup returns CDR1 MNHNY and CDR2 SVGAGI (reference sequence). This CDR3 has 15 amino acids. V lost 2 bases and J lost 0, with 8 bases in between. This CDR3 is CASSYRTASGNTIYF. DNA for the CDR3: TGTGCCAGCAGTTACCGGACAGCCTCTGGAAACACCATATATTTT.

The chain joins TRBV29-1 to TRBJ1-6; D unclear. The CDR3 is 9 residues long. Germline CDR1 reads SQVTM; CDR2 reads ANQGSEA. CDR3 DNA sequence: TGCCCGGACGGCTCACCCCTCCACTTT. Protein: CPDGSPLHF.

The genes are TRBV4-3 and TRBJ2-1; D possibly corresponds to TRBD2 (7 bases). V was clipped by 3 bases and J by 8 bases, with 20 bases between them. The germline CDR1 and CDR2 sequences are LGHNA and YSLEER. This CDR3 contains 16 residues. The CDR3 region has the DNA TGCGCCAGCAGCCAGGCTCGGGGGGCCTCAAATCATGAGCAGTTCTTC. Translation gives CASSQARGASNHEQFF.

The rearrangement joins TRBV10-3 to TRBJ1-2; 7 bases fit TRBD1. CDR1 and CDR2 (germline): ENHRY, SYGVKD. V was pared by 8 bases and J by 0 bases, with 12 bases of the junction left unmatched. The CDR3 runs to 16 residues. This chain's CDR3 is CAIQPRDSSPNYGYTF. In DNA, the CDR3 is TGTGCCATCCAACCCCGGGACAGCTCTCCTAACTATGGCTACACCTTC.

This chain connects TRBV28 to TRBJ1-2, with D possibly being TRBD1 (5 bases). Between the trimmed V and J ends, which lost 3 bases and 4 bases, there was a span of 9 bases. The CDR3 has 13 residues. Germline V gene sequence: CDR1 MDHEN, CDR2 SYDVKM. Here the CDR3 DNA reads TGTGCCAGCAGTTTCGGGCAGGGCTATGGCTACACCTTC. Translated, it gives CASSFGQGYGYTF.

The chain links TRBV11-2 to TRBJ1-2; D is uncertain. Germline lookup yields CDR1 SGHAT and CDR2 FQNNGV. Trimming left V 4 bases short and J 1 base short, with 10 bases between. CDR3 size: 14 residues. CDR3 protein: CASSSRTNNYGYTF. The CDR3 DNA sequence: TGTGCCAGCAGCTCTAGAACGAATAACTATGGCTACACCTTC.

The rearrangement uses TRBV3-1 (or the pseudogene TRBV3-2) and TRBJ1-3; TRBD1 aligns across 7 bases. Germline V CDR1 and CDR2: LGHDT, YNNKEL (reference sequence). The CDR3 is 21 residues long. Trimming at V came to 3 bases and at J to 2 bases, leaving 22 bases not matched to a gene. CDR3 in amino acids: CASSHRPGTAGGQRAGNTIYF. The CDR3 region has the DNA TGTGCCAGCAGCCACAGACCCGGGACAGCAGGCGGGCAGAGGGCTGGAAACACCATATATTTT.

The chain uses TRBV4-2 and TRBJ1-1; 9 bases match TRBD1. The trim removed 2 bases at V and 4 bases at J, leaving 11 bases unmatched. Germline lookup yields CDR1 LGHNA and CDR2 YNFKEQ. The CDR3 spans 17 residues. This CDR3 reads CASSQPTGLDRGTEAFF. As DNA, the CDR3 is TGTGCCAGCAGCCAACCCACCGGGTTGGACAGGGGCACTGAAGCTTTCTTT.

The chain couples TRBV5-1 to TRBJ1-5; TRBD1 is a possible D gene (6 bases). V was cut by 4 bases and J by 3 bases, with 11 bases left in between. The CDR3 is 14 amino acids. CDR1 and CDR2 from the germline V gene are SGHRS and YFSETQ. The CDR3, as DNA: TGCGCCAGCAGCCCCACAGGGCCCAATCAGCCCCAGCATTTT. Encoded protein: CASSPTGPNQPQHF.

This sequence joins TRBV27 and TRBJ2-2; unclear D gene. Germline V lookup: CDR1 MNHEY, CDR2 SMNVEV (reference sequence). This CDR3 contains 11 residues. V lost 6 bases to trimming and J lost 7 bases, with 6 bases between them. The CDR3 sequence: CASRASGELFF. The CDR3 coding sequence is TGTGCCAGCAGGGCTAGCGGGGAGCTGTTTTTT.

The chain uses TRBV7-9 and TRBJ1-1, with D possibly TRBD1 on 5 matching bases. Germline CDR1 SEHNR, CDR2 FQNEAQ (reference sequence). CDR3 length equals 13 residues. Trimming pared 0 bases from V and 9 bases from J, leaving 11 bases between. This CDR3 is CASSLAFDSKAFF. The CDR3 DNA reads TGTGCCAGCAGCTTAGCTTTCGACAGTAAAGCTTTCTTT.

This CDR3 is CASSQDEAEAFF. The CDR3 DNA is TGTGCCAGCAGCCAAGATGAGGCTGAAGCTTTCTTT. This chain joins TRBV3-1 (or the pseudogene TRBV3-2) and TRBJ1-1; D not certain. Trimming removed 0 bases at V and 6 bases at J, with 5 bases between. CDR1 and CDR2 from the germline V gene are LGHDT and YNNKEL (reference sequence). The CDR3 runs to 12 residues.